The entry below describes one T cell receptor (beta chain). Measured with immunoSEQ multiplex PCR; TCRdb has only the in-frame clones, and not every one. The data contain some 2,400,000 clones, almost 96% of them singletons. This record comes from a study of shared clonotypes between healthy human individuals. The sequenced material came from naive CD4+ T cells sorted from blood. The sample's subset: CD45RA+ positively selected. The sequence was collected from a man aged 18 to 29 in good health.

The chain's CDR3 is CASSQPSAARVNTQYF. The CDR3, as DNA: TGCGCCAGCAGCCAACCTTCAGCGGCCCGGGTGAATACGCAGTATTTT. V gene TRBV4-1 combines with J gene TRBJ2-3; TRBD2 might be the D (5 bases). V lost 2 bases to trimming and J lost 7 bases, with 19 bases between them. The CDR3 is 16 residues long. Germline lookup yields CDR1 MGHRA and CDR2 YSYEKL.